The 9 T cell receptor beta chains reported below all come from one sample, sequenced in a study of CD8 T cells in ankylosing spondylitis. MiXCR, run by TCRdb on the 5' RACE reads, gives a single entry per CDR3 protein. The sample has roughly 250,000 distinct CDR3 sequences; roughly 8.6% are singletons. The sequencing sample was made of blood, either unsorted or a sorted T cell fraction (not recorded which). These receptors all stem from a male donor with ankylosing spondylitis or in good health (not recorded which).

Of note for this clonotype: Given the absence of the conserved phenylalanine or tryptophan at the CDR3 end, a read error is likely. This sequence joins TRBV7-2 and TRBJ2-5, with a tentative D call TRBD1 (5 bases). The CDR3 runs to 16 residues. V was pared by 1 base and J by 7 bases, with 19 bases between. Germline-derived CDR1 and CDR2 are SGHTA and FQGNSA. CDR3 region: CASSLETGRPTGTQYL. The CDR3 bases are TGTGCCAGCAGCTTAGAGACTGGCAGACCTACAGGGACCCAGTACCTT.

J is TRBJ2-2 and V is TRBV7-8; TRBD1 or TRBD2 may be the D gene (6 bases each). CDR1 and CDR2 (germline): SGHVS, FQNEAQ. The CDR3 is 20 amino acids. Trimming took 5 bases from V and 3 from J, leaving 28 bases between them. The CDR3 bases are TGTGCCAGCAGCCGCTATCTCCCGGGGGATGGGGGGCAGGACACCGGGGAGCTGTTTTTT. This sequence encodes CASSRYLPGDGGQDTGELFF.

Many counts were recorded for this clonotype. The chain employs TRBV19 and TRBJ1-6; D might be TRBD1 (5 bases). This CDR3 has 14 residues. Germline values: CDR1 LNHDA, CDR2 SQIVND (reference sequence). V lost 5 bases and J 9 bases, leaving 14 bases between the germline ends. As DNA, the CDR3 is TGTGCCAGTAGTCCGGGACCGAACGTTTCACCCCTCCACTTT. This translates into CASSPGPNVSPLHF.

The rearrangement links TRBV5-1 to TRBJ2-3, with D maybe TRBD2 (6 bases). Germline values: CDR1 SGHRS, CDR2 YFSETQ. The CDR3 is 15 amino acids. The V and J ends lost 2 bases and 4 bases respectively, with 14 bases between them. The CDR3, as DNA: TGCGCCAGCAGCTTCCGTACGGGGGTGGCAGATACGCAGTATTTT. Its translation: CASSFRTGVADTQYF.

The chain is built from TRBV10-3 and TRBJ2-7; 9 bases are a match to TRBD1. The CDR3 sequence is 16 residues long. J gave up 0 bases and V 8 bases, and 11 bases lay outside the gene matches. The germline V gene has CDR1 ENHRY and CDR2 SYGVKD. The chain's CDR3 is CAIGGARDRASYEQYF. DNA of the CDR3: TGTGCCATCGGGGGAGCAAGGGACAGGGCCTCCTACGAGCAGTACTTC.

This clonotype was detected ten times or more. The CDR3 protein is CSASLGTYNSPLHF. The CDR3 nucleotides are TGCAGTGCTAGCTTGGGTACCTATAATTCACCCCTCCACTTT. V usage is TRBV20-1 and J usage is TRBJ1-6, with unresolved D. The CDR3 length is 14 residues. Germline-derived CDR1 and CDR2 are DFQATT and SNEGSKA (reference sequence). Trimming took off 3 bases at V and 2 bases at J, with 8 bases between the two ends.

A few counts support this clonotype. V is TRBV7-9 and J is TRBJ1-3; a weak D match, TRBD1 (5 bases). Germline loops: CDR1 SEHNR, CDR2 FQNEAQ (reference sequence). The CDR3 totals 16 residues. V dropped 1 base and J dropped 0 bases, with 10 bases sitting between them. The CDR3 DNA sequence: TGTGCCAGCAGCTTAGTGGCGGGGGTCTCTGGAAACACCATATATTTT. Encoded protein: CASSLVAGVSGNTIYF.

This clonotype was detected many times. Germline is not matched at one junction end, which may reflect a read error. J is TRBJ1-5 and V is TRBV20-1; D uncertain. CDR3 length equals 14 residues. Germline CDR1 and CDR2: DFQATT and SNEGSKA (reference sequence). The CDR3 here is CSARGSYSNQPQHF. The CDR3 DNA sequence: TGCAGTGCCAGAGGGTCATATAGCAATCAGCCCCAGCATTTT.

The rearrangement joins TRBV11-2 to TRBJ2-7; 7 nucleotides align to TRBD1. The ends lost 5 bases at V and 0 bases at J; junction bases unmatched: 7. The CDR3 sequence is 15 residues long. Germline CDR1 reads SGHAT; CDR2 reads FQNNGV. The CDR3 is CASSAGTELSYEQYF. CDR3 DNA: TGTGCCAGCAGCGCCGGGACAGAGCTCTCCTACGAGCAGTACTTC.